Detailed here is one T cell receptor (beta chain). This sample is part of a study of OX40 agonist ivuxolimab in advanced cancers. Losses at the gene ends were 3 bases for V and 1 base for J; bases not matched to a gene: 6. This CDR3 spans 17 amino acids. Germline V gene data show CDR1 as KGHSH and CDR2 as LQKENI. Profiling relied on immunoSEQ multiplex PCR, and the TCRdb table lists in-frame clones only, not all of them. The sample yields 100,000 to 150,000 clones, 90% seen once. The material sequenced was CD4+ or CD8+ T cells sorted from blood, taken in a trial of the OX40 agonist ivuxolimab. This TCR was sampled from an adult with an advanced solid tumor such as melanoma, head and neck, liver or kidney cancer. The V call is TRBV18, the J call TRBJ2-6; 7 nucleotides line up with TRBD1. CDR3 residues: CASSPTGIASGANVLTF. The DNA of the CDR3 is TGTGCCAGCTCACCGACAGGGATAGCGTCTGGGGCCAACGTCCTGACTTTC.